Listed below are T cell receptor beta chains from one sample, sequenced in a study of blood T cell repertoires in COVID-19. Libraries were prepared by immunoSEQ multiplex PCR; TCRdb keeps only in-frame clonotypes and omits some of them. The sample lists roughly 250,000 clones, about 89% occurring once. Material: peripheral blood. The source of these receptors is a woman aged 50 to 65 with acute or convalescent COVID-19. CDR3s include the opening cysteine and the closing phenylalanine or tryptophan. The order of the fields is V gene, CDR3 length, CDR3 protein.

>TRBV9|16
CASSVGGTGGIYEQYF
>TRBV5-8|15
CASSLGGQAGQPQHF
>TRBV6-5|14
CASLDPTGRQPQHF
>TRBV6-5|14
CASRRTGGDQPQHF
>TRBV7-2|14
CASSPGLYNSPLHF
>TRBV19|15
CASRFGPGSKRGYTF
>TRBV7-6|15
CASSLQTGGVYGYTF
>TRBV7-8|14
CASSLVLAQNEQFF
>TRBV20-1|15
CSASRPAGAKNIQYF
>TRBV20-1|11
CSAPREDGAFF
>TRBV6-5|15
CASSYSISSNQPQHF
>TRBV6-2/TRBV6-3|15
CASSYPFGQGDGYTF
>TRBV24-1|15
CATSDLSMTDNEQFF
>TRBV7-6|15
CASSLVLAGTGELFF
>TRBV20-1|17
CSASLFSGSVSYNEQFF
>TRBV18|15
CASSPPWTVNTEAFF
>TRBV2|16
CASSKLSRITTDTQYF
>TRBV13|18
CASSPTGWFGIRNEKLFF
>TRBV29-1|11
CSVEGQPGAFF
>TRBV27|18
CASSLGRERVRGKNIQYF
>TRBV4-1|14
CASSRRGPGTEAFF
>TRBV15|14
CATSVRDTSYEQYF
>TRBV10-1|14
CASSENIGEDTQYF
>TRBV27|17
CASSILKWDRENNEQFF
>TRBV5-1|13
CASSGTASYEQYF
>TRBV12-5|20
CASGLVRTSGNRDSYNEQFF
>TRBV18|15
CASSPEQGADYGYTF
>TRBV7-9|13
CASSRAAFDEQYF
>TRBV9|13
CASSPQGAYGYTF
>TRBV6-5|15
CASSYTGTGGYEQYF
>TRBV28|15
CASSQYRGGQETQYF
>TRBV7-3|13
CASGKADQETQYF
>TRBV27|12
CASSYGQSSLNF
>TRBV7-9|15
CASSSEDRGFRAQYF
>TRBV5-6|15
CASSFYQTANTEAFF
>TRBV28|13
CASSFSVNNEQFF
>TRBV18|14
CASSQRGQDEKLFF
>TRBV5-1|14
CASSAGSVNYGYTF
>TRBV27|16
CASTPRQGSQGSPLHF
>TRBV6-1|15
CASSEALLGGTEAFF
>TRBV7-3|14
CASSSRGDTGELFF
>TRBV27|15
CASSLYPGGNTEAFF
>TRBV24-1|15
CATSDHGTTNTEAFF
>TRBV14|17
CASSQDSGGVWGDGYTF
>TRBV27|15
CASSLNTDKTYGYTF
>TRBV4-1|14
CASSPGKSNEKLFF
>TRBV15|15
CATAADGGVSYEQYF
>TRBV27|13
CASSFGGNEKLFF
>TRBV25-1|15
CASSEFGTNQETQYF
>TRBV19|16
CASSIWATGVNTEAFF
>TRBV27|14
CASRLGGAMAPQHF
>TRBV7-6|15
CASSLGGSGRNEQFF
>TRBV10-3|15
CAISDPPNSTDTQYF
>TRBV7-3|16
CASSLGLAGGLDTQYF
>TRBV7-9|14
CASSLVSGRNEQFF